The 10 T cell receptor beta chains below all came from one sample that was sequenced in a study of blood T cell repertoires in COVID-19. Generated by immunoSEQ multiplex PCR, the TCRdb table keeps only in-frame clones and is missing some. The table has roughly 500,000 clones, approximately 87% seen once. The sample taken for sequencing was PBMCs or T cells enriched from blood (not recorded which). These receptors all come from a woman in her forties who had recovered from COVID-19.

This clone was seen only once. The genes are TRBV29-1 and TRBJ1-1; perhaps TRBD1 as D (6 bases). The CDR3 consists of 13 residues. Germline lookup yields CDR1 SQVTM and CDR2 ANQGSEA. Trimming cost V 6 bases and J 2 bases, with 13 bases left between them. This chain's CDR3 is CSVARGFNTEAFF. CDR3 DNA: TGCAGCGTCGCTAGGGGGTTTAACACTGAAGCTTTCTTT.

The J gene is TRBJ1-2, the V gene TRBV24-1; the match to TRBD1 covers 7 bases. The CDR3 is 14 residues long. The trim removed 7 bases at V and 4 bases at J, leaving 8 bases unmatched. Germline V CDR1 and CDR2: KGHDR, SFDVKD. In nucleotides, the CDR3 is TGTGCCACCAGCCTTACAGGGGACGGCTATGGCTACACCTTC. It yields the protein CATSLTGDGYGYTF.

This chain's CDR3 is CASSLAGGIGELFF. In DNA, the CDR3 is TGTGCCAGCAGCCTAGCGGGAGGAATAGGGGAGCTGTTTTTT. The chain combines TRBV14 with TRBJ2-2; TRBD2 aligns across 10 bases. This CDR3 comprises 14 residues. V dropped 4 bases and J dropped 8; count of bases not matched to a gene: 4. CDR1 is SGHDN and CDR2 is FVKESK in the germline V gene.

The chain is built from TRBV13 and TRBJ2-5, with TRBD2 matching 7 bases. This CDR3 contains 15 residues. Germline values: CDR1 PRHDT, CDR2 FYEKMQ (reference sequence). The junction had 11 bases not matched to a gene; V was cut back by 5 bases and J by 5 bases. The CDR3 sequence is CASSQGHGEGETQYF. The CDR3 DNA reads as TGTGCCAGCAGCCAAGGACATGGGGAGGGTGAGACCCAGTACTTC.

The genes are TRBV15 and TRBJ2-1; possible D gene TRBD1, 6 bases. Germline loops: CDR1 LNHNV, CDR2 YYDKDF (reference sequence). Between the trimmed V and J ends, which lost 2 bases and 8 bases, there was a span of 13 bases. This CDR3 has 14 amino acids. Here the CDR3 reads CATSRPPNRDEQFF. CDR3 nucleotides: TGTGCCACCAGCAGACCCCCAAACAGGGATGAGCAGTTCTTC.

The genes are TRBV10-3 and TRBJ1-1, with a weak D call TRBD1 (5 bases). The CDR3 length is 15 residues. Per the germline V gene, CDR1 is ENHRY and CDR2 is SYGVKD. The germline V and J ends were trimmed by 3 bases and 4 bases, with 15 bases remaining between them. DNA for the CDR3: TGTGCCATCAGTGATTTAGGGTACGGGGGCACTGAAGCTTTCTTT. This encodes CAISDLGYGGTEAFF.

CDR3 nucleotide sequence: TGTGCCAGCAGCTTCGGACAGAACAATGAGCAGTTCTTC. Its protein is CASSFGQNNEQFF. This rearrangement joins TRBV5-4 to TRBJ2-1; TRBD1 is a possible D gene (6 bases). The V and J ends lost 2 bases and 5 bases respectively, with 8 bases between them. The germline CDR1 and CDR2 sequences are SGHNT and YYREEE (reference sequence). There are 13 residues in the CDR3.

The rearrangement links TRBV5-1 to TRBJ1-3, with TRBD1 matching over 8 bases. Per the germline V gene, CDR1 is SGHRS and CDR2 is YFSETQ. The V segment lost 3 bases and the J segment 3 bases; nucleotides outside the gene matches: 8. This CDR3 spans 16 amino acids. CDR3 amino acids: CASSSSGGVGGNTIYF. CDR3 bases: TGCGCCAGCAGCTCCTCAGGGGGCGTCGGTGGAAACACCATATATTTT.

The chain links TRBV23-1 to TRBJ2-6; D may be TRBD1 (5 bases). TRBV23-1 is an open reading frame whose function is uncertain. V was clipped by 10 bases and J by 0 bases, with 13 bases between them. This CDR3 is built from 15 residues. The CDR3 bases are TGCGCCAACCCCTACAGGTTCTCTGGGGCCAACGTCCTGACTTTC. Residues: CANPYRFSGANVLTF.

The chain combines TRBV27 with TRBJ1-4; D is unresolved. The V gene lost 9 bases and the J gene lost 5 bases, with 22 bases spanning the gap. Germline V gene lookup returns CDR1 MNHEY and CDR2 SMNVEV (reference sequence). The CDR3 totals 16 residues. The CDR3 loop reads CARDASSLGPNEKLFF. The CDR3, as DNA: TGTGCCAGAGACGCGTCATCCCTGGGCCCAAATGAAAAACTGTTTTTT. Using reference TRBV27 and TRBJ1-4 for the parts outside the CDR3, the full variable domain is EAQVTQNPRYLITVTGKKLTVTCSQNMNHEYMSWYRQDPGLGLRQIYYSMNVEVTDKGDVPEGYKVSRKEKRNFPLILESPSPNQTSLYFCARDASSLGPNEKLFFGSGTQLSVL.